This entry concerns a single T cell receptor beta chain. Sequenced by immunoSEQ multiplex PCR; TCRdb stores in-frame clones only, minus some. The data contain about 3,800 clones, 91% of them singletons. The data were obtained in a study of blood T cell repertoires in COVID-19. Study as a whole: Acute and convalescent COVID-19 samples came from the United States, Italy and Spain.

Trimming shortened V by 6 bases and J by 6 bases, and 14 bases separated the two germline ends. This CDR3 has 14 residues. CDR1 is MDHEN, CDR2 SYDVKM, per germline. Sequencing was performed on peripheral blood. V usage is TRBV28 and J usage is TRBJ2-2; possibly TRBD1 for D (5 bases). The sequence derives from a man between 50 and 59 years old with active COVID-19. The CDR3 loop is CASSSALQAGELFF. CDR3 DNA: TGTGCCAGCAGCTCGGCATTACAGGCCGGGGAGCTGTTTTTT.